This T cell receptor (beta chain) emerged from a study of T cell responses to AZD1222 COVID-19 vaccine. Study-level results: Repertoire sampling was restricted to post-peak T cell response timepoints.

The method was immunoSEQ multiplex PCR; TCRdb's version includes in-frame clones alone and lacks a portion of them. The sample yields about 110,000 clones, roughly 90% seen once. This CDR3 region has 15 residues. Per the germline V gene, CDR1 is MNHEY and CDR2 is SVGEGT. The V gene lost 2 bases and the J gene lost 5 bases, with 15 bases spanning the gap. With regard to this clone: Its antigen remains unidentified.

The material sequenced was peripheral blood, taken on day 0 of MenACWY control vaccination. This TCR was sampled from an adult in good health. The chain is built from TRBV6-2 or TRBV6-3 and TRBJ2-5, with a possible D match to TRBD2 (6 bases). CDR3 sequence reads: CASSYSGQYGETQYF. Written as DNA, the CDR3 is TGTGCCAGCAGTTACAGCGGGCAGTACGGGGAGACCCAGTACTTC.